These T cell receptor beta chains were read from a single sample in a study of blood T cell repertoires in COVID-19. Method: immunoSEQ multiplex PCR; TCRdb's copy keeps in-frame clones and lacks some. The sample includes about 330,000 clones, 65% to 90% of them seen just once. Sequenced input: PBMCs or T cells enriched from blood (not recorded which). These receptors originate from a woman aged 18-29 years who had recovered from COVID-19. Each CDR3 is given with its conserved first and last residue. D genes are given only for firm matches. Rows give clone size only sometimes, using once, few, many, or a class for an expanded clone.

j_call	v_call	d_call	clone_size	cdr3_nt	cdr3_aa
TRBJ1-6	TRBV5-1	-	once	TGCGCCAGCAGCCCGGTGGACAGAGCCGATAATTCACCCCTCCACTTT	CASSPVDRADNSPLHF
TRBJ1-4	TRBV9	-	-	TGTGCCAGCAGCGAGGGACTTACTAATGAAAAACTGTTTTTT	CASSEGLTNEKLFF
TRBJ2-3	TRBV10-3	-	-	TGTGCCATCAGTGAGTCGAATATTGCCTACTCCCCACCCACAGATACGCAGTATTTT	CAISESNIAYSPPTDTQYF
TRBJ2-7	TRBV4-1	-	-	TGCGCCAGCAGCCAAGATGTGGGGACTTGGGCCTTCTACGAGCAGTACTTC	CASSQDVGTWAFYEQYF
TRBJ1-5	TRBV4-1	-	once	TGCGCCAGCAGCCAAAGTATGGCCCAGCCCCAGCATTTT	CASSQSMAQPQHF
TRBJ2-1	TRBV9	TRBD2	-	TGTGCCAGCAGCGCTAGCGGGAATGAGCAGTTCTTC	CASSASGNEQFF
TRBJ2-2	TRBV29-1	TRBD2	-	TGCAGCGTTGTAACTAGCGGGCCAACGAACACCGGGGAGCTGTTTTTT	CSVVTSGPTNTGELFF
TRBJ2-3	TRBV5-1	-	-	TGCGCCAGCAGCTTGGTGACAGGTGCAGCCACTAGCACAGATACGCAGTATTTT	CASSLVTGAATSTDTQYF
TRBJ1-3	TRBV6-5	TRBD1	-	TGTGCCAGCAGCTTGACAGGGGGAAACACCATATATTTT	CASSLTGGNTIYF
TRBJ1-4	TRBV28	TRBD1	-	TGTGCCAGCAGCCCGCCGGGACAGGGGATACCAGCGCGTGATGAAAAACTGTTTTTT	CASSPPGQGIPARDEKLFF
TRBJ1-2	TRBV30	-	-	TGTGCCTCTTCACGGACAGCCACCTATGGCTACACCTTC	CASSRTATYGYTF
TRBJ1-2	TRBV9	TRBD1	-	TGTGCCAGCAGCCAACGGGACAGCCTCTATGGCTACACCTTC	CASSQRDSLYGYTF
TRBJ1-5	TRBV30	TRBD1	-	TGTGCCTGGGCCGGGACAGGGACGAGCAATCAGCCCCAGCATTTT	CAWAGTGTSNQPQHF